Presented here are 3 T cell receptor beta chains from one specimen sequenced in a study of blood T cell repertoires in COVID-19. The data were produced by immunoSEQ multiplex PCR, yet TCRdb's version contains in-frame clones alone and is incomplete. Of about 150,000 clones in the sample, 80% were seen once. The sequencing input was peripheral blood. Receptors were obtained from a man aged 60 to 75 with acute or convalescent COVID-19.

This clone was seen only once. The V and J genes are TRBV19 and TRBJ1-1, with D maybe TRBD1 (5 bases). Germline loops: CDR1 LNHDA, CDR2 SQIVND (reference sequence). The CDR3 has 13 amino acids. V was shortened by 5 bases and J by 8 bases, with 15 bases between the two germline ends. CDR3 DNA sequence: TGTGCCAGTAGTCCCCCAGACAGATTCGAAGCTTTCTTT. This encodes CASSPPDRFEAFF.

V usage is TRBV2 and J usage is TRBJ1-4; no clear D. There are 15 residues in the CDR3. Trimming removed 6 bases at V and 4 bases at J, with 15 bases between. Germline CDR1 SNHLY, CDR2 FYNNEI. In nucleotides, the CDR3 is TGTGCCAGCAGGAACGAGGGCTCCGTTAATGAAAAACTGTTTTTT. Its translation is CASRNEGSVNEKLFF.

The chain carries TRBV28 and TRBJ2-5, with TRBD2 identical over 10 bases. This CDR3 has 15 amino acids. V shed 3 bases and J 5 bases; nucleotides not matched to a gene: 6. In germline, CDR1 is MDHEN, CDR2 SYDVKM. In nucleotides, the CDR3 is TGTGCCAGCAGTTTTAGCGGGAGGTCAAGGGAGACCCAGTACTTC. Protein product: CASSFSGRSRETQYF.